This T cell receptor beta chain emerged from a study of shared clonotypes between healthy human individuals. Study details: Three plates were used per donor for CD4 naive, three for CD4 memory, two for CD8 naive and one for CD8 memory.

The V end lost 3 bases, the J end lost 2 bases, and 11 bases lay between the germline ends. This CDR3 comprises 14 residues. Germline loops: CDR1 SGDLS, CDR2 YYNGEE. Generated by immunoSEQ multiplex PCR, the TCRdb table keeps only in-frame clones and is missing some. The repertoire holds around 1.6 million clones, about 98% seen once, with about 0.45% in the top ten. Sequenced input: naive CD4+ T cells sorted from blood. As to subset: CD45RA+ positively selected. The origin of this receptor is a man aged 30 to 39 in good health. The chain joins TRBV9 to TRBJ1-1, with D perhaps TRBD1 (6 bases). Here the CDR3 reads CASSAQGENTEAFF. Written as DNA, the CDR3 is TGTGCCAGCAGCGCACAGGGTGAAAACACTGAAGCTTTCTTT.